This record concerns one T cell receptor beta chain sequence. The sample belongs to a study of blood T cell repertoires in COVID-19. Produced via immunoSEQ multiplex PCR; TCRdb's table is partial and in-frame only. The sample includes 100,000 to 150,000 clones, around 89% of them seen just once. With 11 bases clipped from V and 9 bases from J, the junction kept 9 bases outside the gene matches. The CDR3 runs to 12 residues. Germline CDR1 is SNHLY and CDR2 is FYNNEI. Enrolment of Seattle patients took place during active infection, and they were followed longitudinally. J is TRBJ2-1 and V is TRBV2; 8 bases agree with TRBD2. The sample consisted of peripheral blood. This receptor was taken from a man aged 55 to 70 with COVID-19, enrolled during active disease. The CDR3 DNA follows: TGTGCCGGGAATTATCGGGGGGGTGAGCAGTTCTTC. The encoded protein is CAGNYRGGEQFF.